The source of this T cell receptor (beta chain) is a study of blood T cell repertoires in COVID-19 (dated by TCRdb to 2018 to 2021). For the wider study: Samples covering the acute and convalescent phases of COVID-19 were provided by collaborators in the United States, Italy and Spain. The prospective study material was composed of cDNA or gDNA derived from T cells, B-cell-depleted T cells, or PBMCs. The sample metadata nearly always contained a de-identified subject ID, COVID-19 status, age in years and sex. Deeply sampled blood TCRbeta repertoires from subjects exposed to, actively infected with, or recovered from COVID-19 were included in the dataset. The samples were drawn from two sources: the first 160 participants of the ongoing ImmuneRACE study, and 1,000 to 1,500 subjects contributed by 6 global collaborators. Where available, HLA class I and class II types were taken from metadata supplied by the sample provider and were not determined by assay-based typing. The repertoires were released in a freely available public database intended as a resource for research on the immune response to SARS-CoV-2.

TCRbeta CDR3 regions were amplified from genomic DNA using the immunoSEQ Assay, a bias-controlled multiplex PCR. For the original study's pipeline: The number of nucleated cells in each sample was estimated by amplification of reference gene primers within the assay. To quantify the absolute abundance of each unique TCRbeta CDR3 rearrangement, sequence reads were collapsed and filtered. Productive Simpson clonality was computed per sample as the square root of Simpson's diversity index over productive rearrangements. In TCRdb, the immuneACCESS table is reduced to in-frame sequences with V and J assigned. These tables do not hold every clone; where another copy was compared, an unresolved V gene accounts for under half, and the others remain unexplained. V and J calls and clone size follow that table, whereas D and trimming were derived from the DNA. Recorded for this sample are 200,000 or so clones; roughly 80% of them occurred a single time. The ten largest clonotypes hold around 15% of the sample.

Concerning this clone: It lacks a known antigen. No much larger clone is present one base from it, and per-base qualities are unavailable.

Study-wide conclusions, independent of this receptor: How much clinical and demographic metadata was included differed by source and by participant, and the metadata was provided uncurated.

Collaborating institutions collected whole blood in K2EDTA tubes following their own protocols. For TCRbeta analysis, collaborators shipped samples as frozen whole blood, isolated PBMCs, or DNA extracted from either of those sample types. The origin of this receptor is a man aged 55 to 70 with active or convalescent COVID-19. Sequenced material: peripheral blood.

The sequenced DNA is TGCGCCAGCAGCCGACCACCGGGACTGAACACCGGGGAGCTGTTTTTT. Translated, this is CASSRPPGLNTGELFF. The chain joins TRBV5-1 to TRBJ2-2, with TRBD2 as a weak D call on 6 bases. The germline V gene specifies SGHRS as CDR1 and YFSETQ as CDR2. V loses 4 bases of germline sequence and J loses 1 base, and the interval between the two ends is 14 bases. The CDR3, cysteine through phenylalanine, is 16 amino acids long. Only CDR3 DNA remains: 48 bases, in frame from the first base.